The entry below gives a single T cell receptor (beta chain) sequence along with its context. The antigen is undetermined. The data originate from a study of T cell repertoires in cytomegalovirus infection. Study details: Indications of both CMV infection and matching HLA type were provided by public TCR beta signatures.

TCRdb re-called the reads through MiXCR, storing one row per CDR3 protein. This sample carries about half a million distinct CDR3 sequences, 25% to 35% of them seen once, and the ten largest clones take 15% to 20%. This CDR3 is 16 amino acids long. V dropped 6 bases and J dropped 0; count of bases not matched to a gene: 7. CDR1 LNHNV and CDR2 YYDKDF come from the germline V gene (reference sequence). Study-level results: There were HLA-C-restricted CMV-specific TCR beta clonotypes dominating the ex vivo response.

This chain joins TRBV15 and TRBJ2-1, with 8 positions matching TRBD1. Here the sequenced sample was cultured PBMCs, taken from culture after CMV antigen stimulation. This clonotype originated in a human donor in good health (CMV status not recorded). Some clones in this sample may be carry-over from other donors' samples. The CDR3 here is CATRPSGQGSYNEQFF. CDR3 coding DNA: TGTGCCACCAGACCCTCTGGACAGGGCTCCTACAATGAGCAGTTCTTC.